This T cell receptor beta chain derives from a study of beta chain features in type 1 diabetes. Study-wide results and limits: Patients' naive, central memory and regulatory TCRB repertoires appeared more alike than those of healthy donors. In patients and controls equally, PCR might favor templates that are shorter. No resolution was reached here on whether HLA type influences TCRB rearrangement.

CD4+ naive, central memory, regulatory and stem cell-like memory cells were sorted via CD45RO/CCR7/CD25/CD127/CD95/CD27. CDR3 size: 15 residues. Trimming removed 7 bases at V and 7 bases at J, with 19 bases between. Germline lookup yields CDR1 SEHNR and CDR2 FQNEAQ (reference sequence). Every bit of the isolated RNA underwent reverse transcription, so sequencing read expressed TCRB transcripts. The method was immunoSEQ multiplex PCR; TCRdb's version includes in-frame clones alone and lacks a portion of them. The repertoire holds about 320,000 clones, 13% to 15% seen once, with over 5% in the top ten. This clone has only a few counts. Antigen specificity is unknown.

Sequencing used central memory CD4+ T cells from blood. This TCR came from a man aged 25-45 years in good health. V is TRBV7-9 and J is TRBJ1-4; D is ambiguous. The CDR3 coding sequence is TGTGCCAGCAAGGCCCAGGATGGCCTCCCTGAAAAACTGTTTTTT. Amino acids: CASKAQDGLPEKLFF.